This T cell receptor beta chain stems from a study of OX40 agonist ivuxolimab in advanced cancers. Across the study: A mean age of approximately 58 years, range about 23 to 80, was recorded, and more than 80% were male. Study findings and constraints: At 0.1-3.0 mg/kg, partial responders had clonal expansion among the lowest observed.

As for this clone: What it binds is not known.

Repertoires were generated with immunoSEQ multiplex PCR, while TCRdb's copy carries only in-frame clones and drops some. The sample consists of some 10,000 clones, roughly nine tenths of them appearing once. This TCR was recovered from an adult with an advanced solid tumor such as melanoma, head and neck, liver or kidney cancer. The specimen comprised CD4+ or CD8+ T cells sorted from blood, sampled in a trial of the OX40 agonist ivuxolimab.

The CDR3 DNA is TGTGCCAGCTCACCATCTCGCCAGGGTGGGTTGAACACTGAAGCTTTCTTT. Its translation: CASSPSRQGGLNTEAFF. The V and J genes are TRBV18 and TRBJ1-1; weak D call: TRBD1 (5 bases). V shed 2 bases and J shed 0 bases, with 16 bases lying between them. The CDR3 runs to 17 residues. Germline CDR1 and CDR2: KGHSH and LQKENI.